Below, one T cell receptor beta chain is given with its context. The antigen remains unidentified. PCR involved 60 Vbeta and 13 Jbeta primers. Data came from immunoSEQ multiplex PCR; TCRdb stores just in-frame clones and leaves some out. The sample lists some 90,000 clones; around 75% were seen once. Healthy individuals who donated bone marrow served as the donors. Donors showed nominal health when sampled, although they likely had unrecorded immune exposures. Germline CDR1 reads SGDLS; CDR2 reads YYNGEE. The CDR3 runs 15 residues. The V and J ends lost 4 bases and 7 bases, in that order; junction bases with no gene match: 10. The entry originates in a study of cytomegalovirus exposure and HLA in healthy donors. Turning to the study itself: Genetic ancestry analysis placed 81% of the 410 or so donors that were genotyped in the Caucasian-associated cluster.

Notes on the study in general: There were 150 to 200 TCR beta chains listed as cytomegalovirus-associated.

V gene TRBV9 combines with J gene TRBJ2-1; 8 nucleotides align to TRBD1. This TCR came from a man in his forties in good health and CMV-seronegative. Sequenced: PBMCs. CDR3 residues: CASSPPQGARNEQFF. The CDR3 coding sequence is TGTGCCAGCAGCCCGCCTCAGGGGGCGAGAAATGAGCAGTTCTTC.